The clone carrying this T cell receptor (beta chain) showed up just a few times. Its matching antigen is unknown. MiXCR, run by TCRdb on the multiplex PCR reads, gives a single entry per CDR3 protein. This table holds approximately 88,000 distinct CDR3 sequences, around 30% found once. These data are taken from a study of breast tumors, draining lymph nodes, adjacent tissues. General study results and limits: Luminal-like breast cancer showed significantly higher tumor–nontumor repertoire similarity than basal-like. That most tumor T cells come from lymph nodes remained unproven.

Samples came from axillary lymph nodes draining the breast cancer. The clonotype comes from a female donor with breast cancer. Some clones in this sample may be carry-over from other donors' samples. The sample taken for sequencing was axillary lymph node tissue.

CDR3 sequence reads: CASSIDRAGANVLTF. The DNA of the CDR3 is TGTGCCAGCAGCATAGACAGGGCTGGGGCCAACGTCCTGACTTTC. The chain combines TRBV6-1 with TRBJ2-6, with TRBD1 matching 7 bases. Trimming cost V 6 bases and J 2 bases; bases outside gene matches: 4. CDR1 is MNHNS and CDR2 is SASEGT in the germline V gene. The CDR3 length is 15 residues.